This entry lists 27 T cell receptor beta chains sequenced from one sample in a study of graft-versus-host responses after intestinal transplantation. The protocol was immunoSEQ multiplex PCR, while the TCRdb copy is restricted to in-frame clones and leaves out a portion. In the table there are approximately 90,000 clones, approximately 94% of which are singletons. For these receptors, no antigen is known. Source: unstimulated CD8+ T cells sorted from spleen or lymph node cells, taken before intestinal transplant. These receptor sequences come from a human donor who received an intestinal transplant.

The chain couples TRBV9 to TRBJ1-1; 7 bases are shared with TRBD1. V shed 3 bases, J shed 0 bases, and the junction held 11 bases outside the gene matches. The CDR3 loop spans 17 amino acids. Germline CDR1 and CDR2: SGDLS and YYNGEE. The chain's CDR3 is CASSETAAGGLNTEAFF. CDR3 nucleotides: TGTGCCAGCAGCGAAACGGCGGCAGGGGGTTTGAACACTGAAGCTTTCTTT.

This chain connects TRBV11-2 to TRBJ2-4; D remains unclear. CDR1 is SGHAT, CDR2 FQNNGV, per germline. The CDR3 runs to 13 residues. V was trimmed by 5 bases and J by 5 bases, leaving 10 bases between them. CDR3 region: CASSHVIENIQYF. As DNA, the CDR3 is TGTGCCAGCAGCCACGTAATAGAAAACATTCAGTACTTC.

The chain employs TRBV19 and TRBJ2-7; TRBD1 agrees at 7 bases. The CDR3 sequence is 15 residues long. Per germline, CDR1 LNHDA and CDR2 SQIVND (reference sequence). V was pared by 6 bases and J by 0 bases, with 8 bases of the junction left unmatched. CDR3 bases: TGTGCCAGTAGGCAGCATCGGGACAGCTCCTACGAGCAGTACTTC. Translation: CASRQHRDSSYEQYF.

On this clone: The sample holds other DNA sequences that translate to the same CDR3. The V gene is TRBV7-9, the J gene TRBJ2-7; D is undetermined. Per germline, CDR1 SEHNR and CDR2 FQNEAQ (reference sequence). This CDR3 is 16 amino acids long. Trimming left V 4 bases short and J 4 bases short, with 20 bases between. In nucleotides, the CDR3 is TGTGCCAGCAGCTCAACAGACGGAACACACCTATACGAGCAGTACTTC. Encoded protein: CASSSTDGTHLYEQYF.

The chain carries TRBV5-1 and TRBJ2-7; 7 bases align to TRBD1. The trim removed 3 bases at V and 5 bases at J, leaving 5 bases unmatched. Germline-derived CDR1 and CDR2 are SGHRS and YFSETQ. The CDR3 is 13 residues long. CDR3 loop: CASSWETGNEQYF. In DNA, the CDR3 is TGCGCCAGCAGCTGGGAGACAGGGAACGAGCAGTACTTC.

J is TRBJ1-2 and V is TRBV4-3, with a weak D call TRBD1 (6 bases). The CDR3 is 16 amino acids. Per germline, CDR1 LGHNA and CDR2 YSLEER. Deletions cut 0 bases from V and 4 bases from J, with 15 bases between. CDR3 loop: CASSQDQYRDGYGYTF. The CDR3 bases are TGCGCCAGCAGCCAAGATCAATACAGGGACGGCTATGGCTACACCTTC.

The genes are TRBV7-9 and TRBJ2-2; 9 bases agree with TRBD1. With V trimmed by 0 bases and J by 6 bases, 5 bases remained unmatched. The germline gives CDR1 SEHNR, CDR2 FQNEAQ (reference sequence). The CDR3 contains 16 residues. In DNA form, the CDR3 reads TGTGCCAGCAGCTTAGCCGTCGGGACAGGGCCCGGGGAGCTGTTTTTT. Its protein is CASSLAVGTGPGELFF.

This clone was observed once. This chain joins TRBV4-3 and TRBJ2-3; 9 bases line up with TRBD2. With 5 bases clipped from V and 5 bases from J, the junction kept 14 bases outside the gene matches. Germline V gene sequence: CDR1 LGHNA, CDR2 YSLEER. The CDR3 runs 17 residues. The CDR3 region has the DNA TGCGCCAGCAGCACCCAACCCCCCGGGACTAGCCTAGATACGCAGTATTTT. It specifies CASSTQPPGTSLDTQYF.

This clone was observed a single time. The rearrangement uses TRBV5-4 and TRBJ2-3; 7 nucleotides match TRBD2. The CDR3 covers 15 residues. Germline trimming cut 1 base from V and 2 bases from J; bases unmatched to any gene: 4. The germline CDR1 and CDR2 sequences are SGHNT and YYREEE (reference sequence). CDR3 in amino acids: CASSLLAGDTDTQYF. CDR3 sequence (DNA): TGTGCCAGCAGCTTGTTAGCGGGCGACACAGATACGCAGTATTTT. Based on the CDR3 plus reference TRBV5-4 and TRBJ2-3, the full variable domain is ETGVTQSPTHLIKTRGQQVTLRCSSQSGHNTVSWYQQALGQGPQFIFQYYREEENGRGNFPPRFSGLQFPNYSSELNVNALELDDSALYLCASSLLAGDTDTQYFGPGTRLTVL.

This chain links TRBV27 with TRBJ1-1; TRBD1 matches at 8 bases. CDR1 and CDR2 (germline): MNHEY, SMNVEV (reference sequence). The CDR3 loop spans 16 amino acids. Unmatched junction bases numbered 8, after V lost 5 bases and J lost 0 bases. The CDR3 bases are TGTGCCAGCAGTCATCGGACAGGGCAGATGAACACTGAAGCTTTCTTT. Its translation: CASSHRTGQMNTEAFF.

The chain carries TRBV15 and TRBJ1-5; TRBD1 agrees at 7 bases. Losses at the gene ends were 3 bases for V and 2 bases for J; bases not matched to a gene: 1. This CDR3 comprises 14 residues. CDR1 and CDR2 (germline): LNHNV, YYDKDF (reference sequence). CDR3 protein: CATSSDRGNQPQHF. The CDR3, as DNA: TGTGCCACCAGCAGCGACAGGGGCAATCAGCCCCAGCATTTT. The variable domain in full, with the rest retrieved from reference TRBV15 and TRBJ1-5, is DAMVIQNPRYQVTQFGKPVTLSCSQTLNHNVMYWYQQKSSQAPKLLFHYYDKDFNNEADTPDNFQSRRPNTSFCFLDIRSPGLGDTAMYLCATSSDRGNQPQHFGDGTRLSIL.

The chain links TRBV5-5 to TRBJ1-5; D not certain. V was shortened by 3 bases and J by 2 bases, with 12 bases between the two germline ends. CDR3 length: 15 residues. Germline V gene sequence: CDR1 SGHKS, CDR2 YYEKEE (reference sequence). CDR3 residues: CASSYGGGGNQPQHF. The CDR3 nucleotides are TGTGCCAGCAGCTATGGAGGTGGGGGCAATCAGCCCCAGCATTTT.

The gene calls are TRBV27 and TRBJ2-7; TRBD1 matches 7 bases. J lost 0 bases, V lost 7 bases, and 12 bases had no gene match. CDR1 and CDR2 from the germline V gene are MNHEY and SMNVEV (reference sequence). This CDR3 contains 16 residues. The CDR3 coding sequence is TGTGCCAGCACATTAAGAGGGGGACAGACCTCCTACGAGCAGTACTTC. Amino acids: CASTLRGGQTSYEQYF.

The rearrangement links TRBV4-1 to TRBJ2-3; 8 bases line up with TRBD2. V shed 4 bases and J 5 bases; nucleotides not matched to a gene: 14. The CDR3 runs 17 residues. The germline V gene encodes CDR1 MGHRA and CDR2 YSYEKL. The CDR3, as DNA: TGCGCCAGCAGCCTAGCTACGGGGGGGCCGGAGGTAGATACGCAGTATTTT. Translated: CASSLATGGPEVDTQYF.

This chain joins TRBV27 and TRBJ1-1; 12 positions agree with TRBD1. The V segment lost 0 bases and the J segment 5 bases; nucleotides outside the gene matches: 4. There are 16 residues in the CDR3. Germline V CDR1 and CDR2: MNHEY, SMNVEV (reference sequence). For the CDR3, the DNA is TGTGCCAGCAGTTTATCGGGACAGGGGGCAAAAACTGAAGCTTTCTTT. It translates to CASSLSGQGAKTEAFF.

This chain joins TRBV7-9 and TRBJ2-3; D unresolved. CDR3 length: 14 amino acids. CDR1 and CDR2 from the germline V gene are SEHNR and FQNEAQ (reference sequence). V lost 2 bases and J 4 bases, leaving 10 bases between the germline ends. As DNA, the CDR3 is TGTGCCAGCAGCTTATCCCTAAATCCAGATACGCAGTATTTT. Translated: CASSLSLNPDTQYF.

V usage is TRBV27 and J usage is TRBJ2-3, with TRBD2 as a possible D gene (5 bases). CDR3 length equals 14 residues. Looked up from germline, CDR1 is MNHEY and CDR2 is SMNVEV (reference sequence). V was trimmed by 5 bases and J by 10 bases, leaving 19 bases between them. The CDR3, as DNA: TGTGCCAGCAGTCCCCTAGGTGGCGAGGGAGCGCAGTATTTT. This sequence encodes CASSPLGGEGAQYF.

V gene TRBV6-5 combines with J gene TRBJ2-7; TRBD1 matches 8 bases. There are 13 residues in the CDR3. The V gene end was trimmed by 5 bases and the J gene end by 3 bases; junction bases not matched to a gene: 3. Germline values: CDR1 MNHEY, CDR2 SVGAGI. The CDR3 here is CASSVGTGYEQYF. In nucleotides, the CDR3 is TGTGCCAGCAGTGTAGGGACAGGCTACGAGCAGTACTTC.

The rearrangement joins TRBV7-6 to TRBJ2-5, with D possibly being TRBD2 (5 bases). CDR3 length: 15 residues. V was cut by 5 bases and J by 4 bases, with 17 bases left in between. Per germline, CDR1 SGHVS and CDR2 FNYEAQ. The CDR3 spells CASSATLAPRETQYF. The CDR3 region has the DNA TGTGCCAGCAGCGCCACGTTAGCGCCCAGAGAGACCCAGTACTTC.

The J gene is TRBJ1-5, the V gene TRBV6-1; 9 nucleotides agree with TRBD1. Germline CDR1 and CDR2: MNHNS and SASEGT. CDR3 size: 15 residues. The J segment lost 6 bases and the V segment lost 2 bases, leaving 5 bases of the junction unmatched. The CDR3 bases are TGTGCCAGCAGTGAATGGCGGACAGGGGCTCAGCCCCAGCATTTT. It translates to CASSEWRTGAQPQHF.

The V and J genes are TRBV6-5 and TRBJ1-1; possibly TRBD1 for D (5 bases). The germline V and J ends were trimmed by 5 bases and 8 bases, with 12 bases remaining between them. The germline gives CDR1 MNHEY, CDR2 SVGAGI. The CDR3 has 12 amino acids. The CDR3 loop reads CASSEGSGEAFF. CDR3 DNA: TGTGCCAGCAGTGAAGGGTCAGGGGAAGCTTTCTTT.

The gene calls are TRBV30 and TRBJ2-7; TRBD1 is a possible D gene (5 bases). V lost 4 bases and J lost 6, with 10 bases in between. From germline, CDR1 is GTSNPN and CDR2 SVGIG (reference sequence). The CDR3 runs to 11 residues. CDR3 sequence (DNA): TGTGCCTGGATCCAGGGTGGCGAGCAGTACTTC. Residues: CAWIQGGEQYF.

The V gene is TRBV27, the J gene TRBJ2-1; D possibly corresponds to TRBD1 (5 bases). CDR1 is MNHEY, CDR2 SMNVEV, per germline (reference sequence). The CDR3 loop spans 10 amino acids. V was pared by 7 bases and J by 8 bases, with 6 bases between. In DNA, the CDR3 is TGTGCCAGCATGGGGCATGAGCAGTTCTTC. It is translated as CASMGHEQFF.

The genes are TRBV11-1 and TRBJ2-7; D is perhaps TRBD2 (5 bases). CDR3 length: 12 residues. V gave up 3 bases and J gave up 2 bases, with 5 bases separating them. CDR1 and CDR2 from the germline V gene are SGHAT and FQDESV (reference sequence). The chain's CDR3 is CASSFGTYEQYF. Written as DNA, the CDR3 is TGTGCCAGCAGCTTCGGGACCTACGAGCAGTACTTC.

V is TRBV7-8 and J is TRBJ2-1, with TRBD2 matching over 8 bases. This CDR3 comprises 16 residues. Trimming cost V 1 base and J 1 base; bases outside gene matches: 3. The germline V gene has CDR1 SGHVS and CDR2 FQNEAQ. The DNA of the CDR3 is TGTGCCAGCAGCTTAGTGAGCGGGGGTTCCTACAATGAGCAGTTCTTC. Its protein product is CASSLVSGGSYNEQFF.

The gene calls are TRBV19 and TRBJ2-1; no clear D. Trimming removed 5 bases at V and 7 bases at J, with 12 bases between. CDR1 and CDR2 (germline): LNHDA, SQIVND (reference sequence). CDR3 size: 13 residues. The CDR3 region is CASSVGGINEQFF. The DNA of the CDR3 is TGTGCCAGTAGTGTCGGCGGAATTAATGAGCAGTTCTTC.

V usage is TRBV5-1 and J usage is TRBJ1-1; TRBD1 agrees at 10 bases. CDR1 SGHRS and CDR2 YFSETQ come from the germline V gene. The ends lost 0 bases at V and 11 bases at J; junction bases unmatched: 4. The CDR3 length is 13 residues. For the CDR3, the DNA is TGCGCCAGCAGCTTGGCCGGGACAGGGGAGGCTTTCTTT. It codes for CASSLAGTGEAFF.